This T cell receptor (beta chain) comes out of a study of blood T cell repertoires in COVID-19. The table came from immunoSEQ multiplex PCR; TCRdb's copy has only in-frame clones and leaves some out. The sample carries around 69,000 clones, roughly four fifths recorded once. This TCR was recovered from a woman aged 70-85 years with acute or convalescent COVID-19. Source material: peripheral blood.

CDR3 nucleotides: TGTGCCAGCAGCTTAGCGGGGGGCAGCGCTGAAGCTTTCTTT. Protein sequence: CASSLAGGSAEAFF. The chain carries TRBV11-2 and TRBJ1-1, with D maybe TRBD1 (6 bases). V lost 1 base, J lost 6 bases, and 12 bases lay in between. The CDR3 runs to 14 residues. Germline values: CDR1 SGHAT, CDR2 FQNNGV.